This T cell receptor (beta chain) appears in the sequencing data of a study of shared clonotypes between healthy human individuals. Background on the study: Donors had three CD4 naive, three CD4 memory, two CD8 naive and one CD8 memory plate apiece. Study-wide results and caveats: Sampling covered blood only; tissue repertoires likely differ.

The CDR3 has 15 amino acids. Germline trimming cut 3 bases from V and 4 bases from J; bases unmatched to any gene: 6. The germline gives CDR1 MNHEY, CDR2 SMNVEV (reference sequence). As regards this clone: The antigen remains undetermined.

Genomic DNA from each subset was divided evenly over several immunoSEQ plates. Profiling relied on immunoSEQ multiplex PCR, and the TCRdb table lists in-frame clones only, not all of them. The sample carries about 2 million clones, over 85% recorded once. Naive CD8 cells comprised CD45RO-negative, CCR7-positively selected cells, excluding terminally differentiated effector memory CD45RA+ cells. The chain employs TRBV27 and TRBJ1-2, with 9 bases fitting TRBD1. The clonotype originates from a man aged 18 to 29 in good health. Sample: naive CD8+ T cells sorted from blood. The CDR3: CASSFRDRVPYGYTF. CDR3 sequence (DNA): TGTGCCAGCAGTTTCCGGGACAGGGTCCCCTATGGCTACACCTTC.